This T cell receptor beta chain is drawn from a study of cytomegalovirus exposure and HLA in healthy donors. About the study: It was reported in a later analysis that the roughly 120 validation repertoires used the same platform as the 666 first-cohort repertoires.

Measured with immunoSEQ multiplex PCR; TCRdb has only the in-frame clones, and not every one. This sample has about 110,000 clones, with roughly 88% found just once. V gave up 0 bases and J gave up 8 bases; unmatched junction bases: 6. Germline V gene sequence: CDR1 LGHNA, CDR2 YNFKEQ. The CDR3 has 16 amino acids. A 120-subject validation cohort, separate from the approximately 610-subject first cohort, supplied the donors. The sample comprised PBMCs. The origin of this receptor is a woman under 30 in good health and CMV-seronegative. This chain links TRBV4-2 with TRBJ2-1, with 11 bases identical to TRBD2. The CDR3 sequence is CASSQERSGGAYEQFF. The CDR3 coding sequence is TGTGCCAGCAGCCAAGAACGTAGCGGGGGGGCCTATGAGCAGTTCTTC.